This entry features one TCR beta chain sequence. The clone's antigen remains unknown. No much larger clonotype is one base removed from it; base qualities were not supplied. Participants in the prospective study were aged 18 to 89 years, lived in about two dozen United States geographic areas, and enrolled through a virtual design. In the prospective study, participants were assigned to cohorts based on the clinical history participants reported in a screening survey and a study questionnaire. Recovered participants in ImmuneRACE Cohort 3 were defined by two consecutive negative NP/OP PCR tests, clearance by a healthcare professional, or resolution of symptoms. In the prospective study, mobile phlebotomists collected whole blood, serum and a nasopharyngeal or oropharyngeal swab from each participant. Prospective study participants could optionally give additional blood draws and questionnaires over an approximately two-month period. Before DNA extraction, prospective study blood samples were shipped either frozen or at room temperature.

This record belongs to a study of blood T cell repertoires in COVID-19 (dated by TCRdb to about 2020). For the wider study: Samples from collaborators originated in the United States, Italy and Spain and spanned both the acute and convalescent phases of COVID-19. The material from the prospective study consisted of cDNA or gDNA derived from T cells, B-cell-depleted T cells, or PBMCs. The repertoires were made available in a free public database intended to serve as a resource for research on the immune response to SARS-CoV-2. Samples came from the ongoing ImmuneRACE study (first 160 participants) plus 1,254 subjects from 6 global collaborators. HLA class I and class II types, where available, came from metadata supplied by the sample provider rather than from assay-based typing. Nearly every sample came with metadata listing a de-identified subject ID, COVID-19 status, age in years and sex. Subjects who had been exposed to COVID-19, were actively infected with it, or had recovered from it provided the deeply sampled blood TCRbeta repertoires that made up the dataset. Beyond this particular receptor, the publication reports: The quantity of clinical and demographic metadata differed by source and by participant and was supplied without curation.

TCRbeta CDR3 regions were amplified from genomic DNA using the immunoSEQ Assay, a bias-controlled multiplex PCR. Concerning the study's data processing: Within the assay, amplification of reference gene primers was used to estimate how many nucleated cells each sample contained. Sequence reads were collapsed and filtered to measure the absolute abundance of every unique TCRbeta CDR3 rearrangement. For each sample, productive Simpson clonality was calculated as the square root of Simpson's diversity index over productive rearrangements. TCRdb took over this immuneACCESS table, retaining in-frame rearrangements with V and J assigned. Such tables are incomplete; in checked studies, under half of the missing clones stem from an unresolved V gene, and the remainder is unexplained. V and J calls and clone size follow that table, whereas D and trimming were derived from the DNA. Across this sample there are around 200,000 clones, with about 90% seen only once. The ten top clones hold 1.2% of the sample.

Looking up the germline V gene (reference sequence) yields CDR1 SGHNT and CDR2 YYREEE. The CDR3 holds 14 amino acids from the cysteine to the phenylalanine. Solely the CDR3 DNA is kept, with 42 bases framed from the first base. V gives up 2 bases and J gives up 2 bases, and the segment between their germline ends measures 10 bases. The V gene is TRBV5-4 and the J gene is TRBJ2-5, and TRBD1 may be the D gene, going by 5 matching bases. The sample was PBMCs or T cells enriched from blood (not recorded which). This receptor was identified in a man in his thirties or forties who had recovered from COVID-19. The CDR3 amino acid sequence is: CASSFRSGQETQYF. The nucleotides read TGTGCCAGCAGCTTTCGGTCAGGGCAAGAGACCCAGTACTTC.